The T cell receptor beta chain under discussion was sequenced for a study of blood T cell repertoires in COVID-19. Study overall: Researchers got acute and convalescent COVID-19 samples from the United States, Italy and Spain. PBMCs, B-cell-depleted T cells, or T cells provided the cDNA or gDNA that made up the material.

Methods used by the authors: Cell counts per sample came from amplifying reference gene primers. Repertoires were generated with immunoSEQ multiplex PCR, while TCRdb's copy carries only in-frame clones and drops some. D and trimming were read from the DNA, whereas the V and J calls and clone size are those reported in that table. The sample contains 120,000 or so clones, 65% to 90% of which appear only once. This clone showed up just once. The CDR3 sequence is 14 residues long. V was clipped by 6 bases and J by 1 base, with 12 bases between them. Per the germline V gene, CDR1 is SGDLS and CDR2 is YYNGEE.

This TCR was recovered from a man of 80 years or more with active or convalescent COVID-19. This chain links TRBV9 with TRBJ2-3; weak D call: TRBD2 (6 bases). Material for sequencing was peripheral blood. The CDR3 coding sequence is TGTGCCAGCACCATTGCGGGGCGCACAGATACGCAGTATTTT. It encodes CASTIAGRTDTQYF.